The 20 T cell receptor beta chains listed next were all sequenced from one sample in a study of blood T cell repertoires in COVID-19. The assay was immunoSEQ multiplex PCR, and TCRdb's table has in-frame clones only and misses some. The profile shows fewer than 500,000 clones, 80% to 90% of them singletons. The specimen was peripheral blood. Source of these receptors: a woman in her twenties or thirties with acute or convalescent COVID-19.

The gene calls are TRBV6-5 and TRBJ1-4; maybe TRBD1 (5 bases). V was shortened by 6 bases and J by 11 bases, with 16 bases between the two germline ends. The germline gives CDR1 MNHEY, CDR2 SVGAGI. The CDR3 sequence is 13 residues long. The CDR3 sequence is CASRSGPPGKLFF. Here the CDR3 DNA reads TGTGCCAGCAGATCCGGGCCCCCAGGGAAACTGTTTTTT.

The V and J genes are TRBV5-1 and TRBJ2-1; 7 nucleotides align to TRBD1. The CDR3 runs to 13 residues. Unmatched junction bases numbered 7, after V lost 5 bases and J lost 8 bases. Germline-derived CDR1 and CDR2 are SGHRS and YFSETQ. The CDR3 sequence: CASSVTGIYEQFF. CDR3 DNA sequence: TGCGCCAGCAGTGTGACAGGGATTTATGAGCAGTTCTTC.

The J gene is TRBJ1-5, the V gene TRBV6-4; 7 bases line up with TRBD1. Germline V CDR1 and CDR2: MRHNA, SNTAGT. The V and J ends lost 9 bases and 6 bases, in that order; junction bases with no gene match: 8. CDR3 length: 13 amino acids. The CDR3 protein is CASRGTGVQPQHF. Written as DNA, the CDR3 is TGTGCCAGTAGAGGAACAGGGGTTCAGCCCCAGCATTTT.

The chain links TRBV5-1 to TRBJ2-1; D possibly corresponds to TRBD1 (5 bases). The germline V gene has CDR1 SGHRS and CDR2 YFSETQ. CDR3 size: 15 residues. The V and J ends lost 1 base and 9 bases respectively, with 17 bases between them. In DNA, the CDR3 is TGCGCCAGCAGCTTGCAGGGTACAATAGACGGTGAGCAGTTCTTC. Its protein product is CASSLQGTIDGEQFF.

The rearrangement joins TRBV24-1 to TRBJ1-2, with D perhaps matching TRBD1 (6 bases). The CDR3 extends over 15 amino acids. Trimming took off 3 bases at V and 6 bases at J, with 16 bases between the two ends. Looked up from germline, CDR1 is KGHDR and CDR2 is SFDVKD. For the CDR3, the DNA is TGTGCCACCAGTGATACACGTACAGGGTCCGATGGCTACACCTTC. This translates into CATSDTRTGSDGYTF.

The CDR3 region is CAGSGGFRTEAFF. Written as DNA, the CDR3 is TGTGCCGGGTCAGGGGGTTTTCGTACTGAAGCTTTCTTT. V and J are TRBV5-4 and TRBJ1-1, with 7 bases matching TRBD1. V trimming: 10 bases; J trimming: 5 bases; junction bases outside the gene matches: 11. Germline lookup yields CDR1 SGHNT and CDR2 YYREEE (reference sequence). The CDR3 length is 13 residues.

The V and J genes are TRBV6-6 and TRBJ1-2; TRBD1 is a possible D gene (6 bases). In germline, CDR1 is MNHNY, CDR2 SVGAGI (reference sequence). V was trimmed by 6 bases and J by 5 bases, leaving 13 bases between them. CDR3 length: 13 residues. The CDR3 DNA reads TGTGCCAGCAGGTGGGGGGGCCAATATGGCTACACCTTC. This sequence encodes CASRWGGQYGYTF.

This chain joins TRBV5-1 and TRBJ1-1; tentative D call: TRBD1 (5 bases). Trimming took off 3 bases at V and 0 bases at J, with 9 bases between the two ends. Germline assignment: CDR1 SGHRS and CDR2 YFSETQ. This CDR3 region has 14 residues. This CDR3 is CASSWGELNTEAFF. CDR3 DNA: TGCGCCAGCAGCTGGGGGGAGCTGAACACTGAAGCTTTCTTT.

CDR3 sequence reads: CASSGDRGQGKMNTEAFF. DNA of the CDR3: TGTGCCAGTAGCGGGGACAGGGGGCAAGGAAAAATGAACACTGAAGCTTTCTTT. The gene calls are TRBV19 and TRBJ1-1; 12 bases map to TRBD1. After removal of 6 bases from V and 0 bases from J, the junction contained 11 bases not matched to a gene. Germline CDR1 reads LNHDA; CDR2 reads SQIVND (reference sequence). The CDR3 loop spans 18 amino acids. Full variable domain (missing parts from reference TRBV19 and TRBJ1-1): DGGITQSPKYLFRKEGQNVTLSCEQNLNHDAMYWYRQDPGQGLRLIYYSQIVNDFQKGDIAEGYSVSREKKESFPLTVTSAQKNPTAFYLCASSGDRGQGKMNTEAFFGQGTRLTVV.

The chain recombines TRBV15 with TRBJ2-7, with TRBD1 identical over 9 bases. Germline values: CDR1 LNHNV, CDR2 YYDKDF (reference sequence). The V gene end was trimmed by 3 bases and the J gene end by 6 bases; junction bases not matched to a gene: 12. This CDR3 spans 16 amino acids. This chain's CDR3 is CATSRDAGTGFFEQYF. CDR3 bases: TGTGCCACCAGCAGGGATGCCGGGACAGGGTTTTTCGAGCAGTACTTC.

The rearrangement uses TRBV19 and TRBJ1-2; D is ambiguous. The V and J ends lost 5 bases and 4 bases respectively, with 14 bases between them. Looked up from germline, CDR1 is LNHDA and CDR2 is SQIVND (reference sequence). This CDR3 is 14 amino acids long. For the CDR3, the DNA is TGTGCCAGTAGTCCCATCACGGGAATCTATGGCTACACCTTC. Protein product: CASSPITGIYGYTF. Based on the CDR3 plus reference TRBV19 and TRBJ1-2, the full variable domain is DGGITQSPKYLFRKEGQNVTLSCEQNLNHDAMYWYRQDPGQGLRLIYYSQIVNDFQKGDIAEGYSVSREKKESFPLTVTSAQKNPTAFYLCASSPITGIYGYTFGSGTRLTVV.

V gene TRBV5-6 combines with J gene TRBJ1-2; tentative D call: TRBD1 (6 bases). The CDR3 has 17 residues. V gave up 1 base and J gave up 2 bases, with 18 bases separating them. Germline CDR1 reads SGHDT; CDR2 reads YYEEEE. CDR3 in DNA: TGTGCCAGCAGCTTGATGCCGACCAGGGGAGGGAACTATGGCTACACCTTC. It codes for CASSLMPTRGGNYGYTF.

In DNA form, the CDR3 reads TGTGCCAGCAGCTTAGGTCTTTCAACTAATGAAAAACTGTTTTTT. Translation: CASSLGLSTNEKLFF. The V gene is TRBV7-9, the J gene TRBJ1-4; D is ambiguous. The CDR3 is 15 residues long. V lost 1 base and J 0 bases, leaving 6 bases between the germline ends. Germline values: CDR1 SEHNR, CDR2 FQNEAQ (reference sequence).

The rearrangement links TRBV6-5 to TRBJ1-6; 7 nucleotides agree with TRBD1. V dropped 0 bases and J dropped 8; count of bases not matched to a gene: 4. Germline CDR1 and CDR2: MNHEY and SVGAGI. The CDR3 length is 15 residues. The CDR3 coding sequence is TGTGCCAGCAGTTACTCGACAGGGAGGCATTCACCCCTCCACTTT. Translating gives CASSYSTGRHSPLHF.

The chain carries TRBV10-3 and TRBJ1-6, with D possibly matching TRBD1 (5 bases). The CDR3 length is 16 residues. Per the germline V gene, CDR1 is ENHRY and CDR2 is SYGVKD. Trimming took off 0 bases at V and 0 bases at J, with 6 bases between the two ends. The chain's CDR3 is CAISESGGSYNSPLHF. The CDR3 nucleotides read TGTGCCATCAGTGAGTCGGGGGGCTCCTATAATTCACCCCTCCACTTT.

J is TRBJ1-3 and V is TRBV15; D unclear. Trimming removed 8 bases at V and 5 bases at J, with 13 bases between. Per the germline V gene, CDR1 is LNHNV and CDR2 is YYDKDF (reference sequence). The CDR3 has 13 residues. CDR3 sequence reads: CATGSQNRNTIYF. The CDR3 coding sequence is TGTGCCACCGGGAGTCAAAACCGAAACACCATATATTTT.

V is TRBV7-2 and J is TRBJ2-3; 9 nucleotides match TRBD2. After removal of 3 bases from V and 7 bases from J, the junction contained 5 bases not matched to a gene. This CDR3 region has 14 residues. Germline V gives CDR1 SGHTA, CDR2 FQGNSA. CDR3: CASSLGLAVNTQYF. CDR3 nucleotide sequence: TGTGCCAGCAGCTTGGGACTAGCTGTTAATACGCAGTATTTT.

The chain is built from TRBV12-3 or TRBV12-4 and TRBJ2-1; unclear D gene. The CDR3 runs to 11 residues. Trimming cost V 3 bases and J 8 bases, with 5 bases left between them. The chain's CDR3 is CASSFFDEQFF. CDR3 bases: TGTGCCAGCAGTTTCTTCGATGAGCAGTTCTTC.

The chain carries TRBV6-5 and TRBJ2-7; the match to TRBD1 covers 7 bases. CDR1 is MNHEY, CDR2 SVGAGI, per germline. The CDR3 runs 14 residues. With 7 bases clipped from V and 6 bases from J, the junction kept 12 bases outside the gene matches. The CDR3 loop is CASTTNRDRAEQYF. CDR3 coding DNA: TGTGCCAGCACCACGAACCGGGACAGAGCCGAGCAGTACTTC.

The chain recombines TRBV6-5 with TRBJ2-2; TRBD2 matches at 12 bases. Germline loops: CDR1 MNHEY, CDR2 SVGAGI. V shed 5 bases and J 6 bases; nucleotides not matched to a gene: 4. The CDR3 is 15 amino acids. In nucleotides, the CDR3 is TGTGCCAGCAGTCCTAGCGGGGGGGCGTCCGGGGAGCTGTTTTTT. As protein: CASSPSGGASGELFF.